The 7 T cell receptor beta chains below all came from one sample that was sequenced in a study of CD8 T cells in ankylosing spondylitis. Study-level results: It appeared that ankylosing spondylitis blood was characterized by a TCR beta motif of 8 or 9 highly homologous variants.

No antigens are known for them. A single record per CDR3 protein comes from TCRdb applying MiXCR to the 5' RACE reads. The sample shows 450,000 to 550,000 distinct CDR3 sequences, approximately 5% of them seen only once. What was sequenced was blood, either unsorted or a sorted T cell fraction (not recorded which). Receptors were obtained from a male donor with ankylosing spondylitis.

This clonotype was detected a few times. The CDR3 protein is CASSSGQHPMNTEAFF. The CDR3 DNA sequence: TGTGCCAGCAGCTCGGGACAGCATCCTATGAACACTGAAGCTTTCTTT. The chain is built from TRBV7-9 and TRBJ1-1, with 7 bases lining up with TRBD1. CDR1 is SEHNR, CDR2 FQNEAQ, per germline (reference sequence). This CDR3 has 16 residues. The trim removed 4 bases at V and 0 bases at J, leaving 8 bases unmatched. Full variable domain (rest looked up from reference TRBV7-9 and TRBJ1-1): DTGVSQNPRHKITKRGQNVTFRCDPISEHNRLYWYRQTLGQGPEFLTYFQNEAQLEKSRLLSDRFSAERPKGSFSTLEIQRTEQGDSAMYLCASSSGQHPMNTEAFFGQGTRLTVV.

In this sample, this clonotype turned up many times. The chain is built from TRBV10-3 and TRBJ1-1; D is undetermined. CDR1 and CDR2 (germline): ENHRY, SYGVKD. V was pared by 4 bases and J by 0 bases, with 3 bases between. This CDR3 contains 12 residues. CDR3 DNA sequence: TGTGCCATCAGTGCCATGAACACTGAAGCTTTCTTT. Amino acids: CAISAMNTEAFF.

In this sample, this clonotype turned up a few times. The gene calls are TRBV6-2 or TRBV6-3 and TRBJ2-1; TRBD2 agrees at 9 bases. V trimming: 4 bases; J trimming: 3 bases; junction bases outside the gene matches: 16. This CDR3 is built from 19 residues. Looked up from germline, CDR1 is MNHEY and CDR2 is SVGEGT. The CDR3 DNA reads as TGTGCCAGCAGTTCCGGGTTCGTAGCGGGAGTATTGGGCTACAATGAGCAGTTCTTC. This gives the protein CASSSGFVAGVLGYNEQFF.

This clonotype came up many times. The V call is TRBV29-1, the J call TRBJ2-7; 7 bases are shared with TRBD1. The germline V gene encodes CDR1 SQVTM and CDR2 ANQGSEA. The CDR3 has 14 residues. The J segment lost 1 base and the V segment lost 7 bases, leaving 10 bases of the junction unmatched. CDR3 sequence reads: CSALGDRVSYEQYF. In DNA, the CDR3 is TGCAGCGCACTAGGGGACAGAGTGTCCTACGAGCAGTACTTC.

This clonotype has at least ten counts. The CDR3: CASSPPNSGRSYEQYF. CDR3 bases: TGTGCCAGCAGTCCTCCTAATAGCGGGCGTTCCTACGAGCAGTACTTC. The rearrangement links TRBV28 to TRBJ2-7; 7 nucleotides line up with TRBD2. V shed 5 bases, J shed 1 base, and the junction held 11 bases outside the gene matches. In germline, CDR1 is MDHEN, CDR2 SYDVKM. The CDR3 has 16 residues. Filled out from reference TRBV28 and TRBJ2-7, the complete variable domain reads DVKVTQSSRYLVKRTGEKVFLECVQDMDHENMFWYRQDPGLGLRLIYFSYDVKMKEKGDIPEGYSVSREKKERFSLILESASTNQTSMYLCASSPPNSGRSYEQYFGPGTRLTVT.

This clonotype was counted ten times or more. The CDR3 reads CAIFRGYGYTF. The CDR3 DNA reads TGTGCCATCTTCAGGGGCTATGGCTACACCTTC. The chain uses TRBV12-3 or TRBV12-4 and TRBJ1-2, with TRBD1 as a possible D gene (6 bases). This CDR3 is built from 11 residues. V shed 10 bases and J shed 4 bases, with 10 bases lying between them.

This clonotype was recorded many times. V is TRBV20-1 and J is TRBJ1-5, with 8 bases lining up with TRBD1. Per germline, CDR1 DFQATT and CDR2 SNEGSKA (reference sequence). This CDR3 has 17 amino acids. V lost 2 bases and J lost 5; bases outside the gene matches: 14. CDR3 sequence: CSARIPPGTGADQPQHF. The CDR3 region has the DNA TGCAGTGCTAGAATTCCTCCCGGGACAGGAGCGGATCAGCCCCAGCATTTT.